The clone carrying this TCR beta chain came up once. These data come from a study of blood T cell repertoires in COVID-19. About the research overall: The United States, Italy and Spain supplied acute and convalescent COVID-19 samples. T cells, B-cell-depleted T cells, or PBMCs provided the cDNA or gDNA that served as material.

Original handling: Using reference gene primer amplification, nucleated cell counts were estimated. The table came from immunoSEQ multiplex PCR; TCRdb's copy has only in-frame clones and leaves some out. V and J calls and clone size come straight from that table; D and trimming were deduced from the DNA. The sample has 70,000 or so clones; about four fifths are singletons. The clonotype comes from a human donor in a cohort sampled during active COVID-19. Material: peripheral blood.

CDR3 coding DNA: TGTGCCACCTTACAGGGGACCACTGAAGCTTTCTTT. This translates into CATLQGTTEAFF. The V gene is TRBV19, the J gene TRBJ1-1; 7 bases align to TRBD1. Germline CDR1 is LNHDA and CDR2 is SQIVND (reference sequence). V shed 10 bases and J 4 bases; nucleotides not matched to a gene: 6. The CDR3 consists of 12 residues.